This is a list of T cell receptor beta chains from one sample in a study of spatial heterogeneity in lung cancer. Using its own MiXCR run on the 5' RACE reads, TCRdb lists one record per CDR3 protein. The sample contains about 85,000 distinct CDR3 sequences, roughly a fifth of which appear only once. Sequences were derived from PBMCs, sampled at surgery. The receptors originated from a male donor with early-stage non-small cell lung cancer. Each CDR3 is given with its conserved first and last residue. Each record gives: CDR3 protein, CDR3 DNA, J gene, D gene, clone size, V gene. A D gene is named only where the DNA matches it firmly. Only some rows state a clone size, as once, few, many or a class for expanded clones.

CDR3: CASSPPPAGPTYEQYF
DNA: TGTGCCAGCTCACCACCGCCCGCGGGACCTACCTACGAGCAGTACTTC
J: TRBJ2-7
D: NA
size: many
V: TRBV18

CDR3: CASSPQGGIGEAFF
DNA: TGTGCCAGCTCACCACAAGGAGGGATTGGGGAAGCTTTCTTT
J: TRBJ1-1
D: NA
size: NA
V: TRBV18

CDR3: CASSTLALSYNEQFF
DNA: TGCGCCAGCAGCACTCTAGCGCTCTCCTACAATGAGCAGTTCTTC
J: TRBJ2-1
D: NA
size: few
V: TRBV5-1

CDR3: CASSQRLTGRTEAFF
DNA: TGTGCCAGCAGCCAACGGCTGACGGGCAGGACTGAAGCTTTCTTT
J: TRBJ1-1
D: NA
size: once
V: TRBV3-1

CDR3: CASSVTGLPTGVGYEQYF
DNA: TGTGCCAGCAGCGTGACCGGTCTCCCTACAGGTGTCGGGTACGAGCAGTACTTC
J: TRBJ2-7
D: NA
size: few
V: TRBV28

CDR3: CASSPQGAIGYTF
DNA: TGTGCCAGCAGCCCGCAGGGGGCAATTGGCTACACCTTC
J: TRBJ1-2
D: TRBD1
size: NA
V: TRBV7-9

CDR3: CASSLLGTSGKSYNEQFF
DNA: TGTGCCAGCAGTTTACTTGGGACTAGCGGGAAATCGTACAATGAGCAGTTCTTC
J: TRBJ2-1
D: TRBD2
size: few
V: TRBV12-3/TRBV12-4

CDR3: CASSQDIFGGGLTDTQYF
DNA: TGCGCCAGCAGCCAAGATATATTTGGGGGAGGACTCACAGATACGCAGTATTTT
J: TRBJ2-3
D: NA
size: few
V: TRBV4-3

CDR3: CASSTDSGPGEKLFF
DNA: TGCGCCAGCAGCACCGACTCGGGGCCGGGTGAAAAACTGTTTTTT
J: TRBJ1-4
D: NA
size: many
V: TRBV5-1

CDR3: CASSFNSRSTDTQYF
DNA: TGTGCCAGCAGCTTCAACTCCAGGAGCACAGATACGCAGTATTTT
J: TRBJ2-3
D: NA
size: NA
V: TRBV5-6

CDR3: CASSQGGQGYEQYF
DNA: TGCGCCAGCAGCCAAGGGGGACAGGGCTATGAGCAGTACTTC
J: TRBJ2-7
D: TRBD1
size: NA
V: TRBV4-1

CDR3: CASSLGGFTNTEAFF
DNA: TGTGCCAGCAGCTTGGGCGGGTTCACGAACACTGAAGCTTTCTTT
J: TRBJ1-1
D: NA
size: few
V: TRBV7-3

CDR3: CASSPSLVAGNMDEQFF
DNA: TGTGCCAGCAGCCCTTCCCTGGTGGCGGGGAACATGGATGAGCAGTTCTTC
J: TRBJ2-1
D: NA
size: few
V: TRBV7-2

CDR3: CASWGAGELFF
DNA: TGTGCCAGCTGGGGGGCCGGGGAGCTGTTTTTT
J: TRBJ2-2
D: NA
size: many
V: TRBV11-3

CDR3: CAGGTVYTGELFF
DNA: TGTGCCGGCGGGACAGTTTACACCGGGGAGCTGTTTTTT
J: TRBJ2-2
D: NA
size: many
V: TRBV7-9

CDR3: CASSYSEATLGGYTF
DNA: TGTGCCAGCAGTTACTCGGAGGCTACCTTGGGTGGCTACACCTTC
J: TRBJ1-2
D: NA
size: NA
V: TRBV6-5

CDR3: CASSLPPSAYEQYF
DNA: TGTGCCAGCAGCTTACCCCCTTCGGCCTACGAGCAGTACTTC
J: TRBJ2-7
D: NA
size: NA
V: TRBV7-9

CDR3: CASSFRTGNTEAFF
DNA: TGTGCCAGCAGCTTTCGGACGGGGAACACTGAAGCTTTCTTT
J: TRBJ1-1
D: NA
size: NA
V: TRBV5-6

CDR3: CASSRKGGRYEQYF
DNA: TGTGCCAGTAGTAGAAAGGGTGGTCGATACGAGCAGTACTTC
J: TRBJ2-7
D: NA
size: many
V: TRBV19

CDR3: CASSGATSYEQYF
DNA: TGTGCCAGCAGTGGGGCGACCTCCTACGAGCAGTACTTC
J: TRBJ2-7
D: NA
size: NA
V: TRBV12-3/TRBV12-4

CDR3: CASSPRSGGQETQYF
DNA: TGTGCCAGCAGCCCCCGCTCAGGGGGGCAAGAGACCCAGTACTTC
J: TRBJ2-5
D: NA
size: NA
V: TRBV5-6

CDR3: CAITSTGAVNYGYTF
DNA: TGTGCCATCACCTCGACGGGGGCCGTCAACTATGGCTACACCTTC
J: TRBJ1-2
D: NA
size: NA
V: TRBV10-3

CDR3: CASSLEETTGELFF
DNA: TGTGCTAGCAGCTTAGAGGAAACGACCGGGGAGCTGTTTTTT
J: TRBJ2-2
D: NA
size: NA
V: TRBV7-7

CDR3: CASSHGTGRSHYEKLFF
DNA: TGTGCCAGCAGCCATGGGACAGGGCGGTCTCATTATGAAAAACTGTTTTTT
J: TRBJ1-4
D: TRBD1
size: NA
V: TRBV3-1

CDR3: CASSLLFTPWFF
DNA: TGTGCCAGCAGTTTACTCTTTACCCCGTGGTTCTTC
J: TRBJ2-1
D: NA
size: NA
V: TRBV28

CDR3: CASSQDGQMNTEAFF
DNA: TGTGCCAGCAGCCAAGACGGACAGATGAACACTGAAGCTTTCTTT
J: TRBJ1-1
D: NA
size: many
V: TRBV4-2

CDR3: CSVGGSGGDAYNEQFF
DNA: TGCAGCGTTGGAGGGTCTGGGGGAGACGCCTACAATGAGCAGTTCTTC
J: TRBJ2-1
D: NA
size: NA
V: TRBV29-1

CDR3: CASSYDGGEQYF
DNA: TGTGCCAGCAGCTATGACGGTGGCGAGCAGTACTTC
J: TRBJ2-7
D: NA
size: few
V: TRBV14

CDR3: CASSQTTGLNTEAFF
DNA: TGTGCCAGCAGCCAAACGACAGGGCTGAACACTGAAGCTTTCTTT
J: TRBJ1-1
D: TRBD1
size: many
V: TRBV3-1

CDR3: CASSVEAYTEAFF
DNA: TGTGCCAGCAGCGTAGAGGCGTACACTGAAGCTTTCTTT
J: TRBJ1-1
D: NA
size: few
V: TRBV9

CDR3: CASPPGQTIYEQYF
DNA: TGTGCCAGTCCCCCGGGACAGACAATCTACGAGCAGTACTTC
J: TRBJ2-7
D: NA
size: few
V: TRBV21-1

CDR3: CAWSETGSYEQYF
DNA: TGTGCCTGGAGTGAAACAGGGTCCTACGAGCAGTACTTC
J: TRBJ2-7
D: NA
size: NA
V: TRBV30